This TCR beta chain was documented in a study of CXCR3-negative and CXCR3-positive naive CD8 T cells. Study-level points and caveats: CXCR3-expressing naive cells carried TRB CDR3s more hydrophobic than those of CXCR3-negative naive cells. The study inferred TCR strength from TRB CDR3 properties and found comparable surface CD5 between naive subsets. Fresh PBMCs were used in most assays, and CXCR3 expression partially decreased after cryopreservation.

Concerning this clonotype: Its antigen is currently unknown.

The CDR3 extends over 17 amino acids. Libraries were UMI-labeled 5' RACE TRB cDNA. TCRdb re-called the 5' RACE reads, yielding one record per CDR3 amino acid sequence without DNA. The ten most abundant clones cover approximately 1.5% of a sample with tens of thousands of distinct CDR3 sequences. CD45RO-CCR7+CD27+CD95- defined naive CD8+ T cells. This clonotype was obtained from a human donor in good health. Some clones in this sample may be carry-over from other donors' samples. The rearrangement joins TRBV12-3 or TRBV12-4 to TRBJ1-2; the TRBD1 assignment by TCRdb is unverifiable without DNA. The sample comprised naive CXCR3- CD8+ T cells from blood. As to subset: CD45RO-CCR7+CD27+CD95- naive CD8+ T cells lacking CXCR3 (TNR3-). CDR3 residues: CASSLVDRGKDDYGYTF.